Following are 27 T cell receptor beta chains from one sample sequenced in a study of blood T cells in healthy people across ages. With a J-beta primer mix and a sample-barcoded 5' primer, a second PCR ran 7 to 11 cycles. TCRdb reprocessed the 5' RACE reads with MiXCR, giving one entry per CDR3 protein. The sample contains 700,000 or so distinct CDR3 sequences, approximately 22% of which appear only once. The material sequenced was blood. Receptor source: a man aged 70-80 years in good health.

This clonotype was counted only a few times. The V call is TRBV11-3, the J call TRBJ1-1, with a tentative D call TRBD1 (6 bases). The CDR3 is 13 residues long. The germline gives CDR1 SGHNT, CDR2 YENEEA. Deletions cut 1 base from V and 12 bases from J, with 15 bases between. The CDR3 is CASSLGTAGITFF. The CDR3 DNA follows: TGTGCCAGCAGCTTAGGGACAGCAGGGATTACTTTCTTT.

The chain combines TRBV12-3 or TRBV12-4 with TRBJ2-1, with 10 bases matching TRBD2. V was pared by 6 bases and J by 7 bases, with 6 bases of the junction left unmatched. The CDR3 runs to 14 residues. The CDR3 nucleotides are TGTGCCAGCAGAGGGACTAGCGTTACGAATGAGCAGTTCTTC. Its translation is CASRGTSVTNEQFF.

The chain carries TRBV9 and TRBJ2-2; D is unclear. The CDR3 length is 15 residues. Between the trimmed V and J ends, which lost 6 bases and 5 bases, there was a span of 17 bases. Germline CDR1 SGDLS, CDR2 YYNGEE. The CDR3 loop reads CASNPLRSGTGELFF. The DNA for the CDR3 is TGTGCCAGCAATCCCCTCCGTTCTGGTACCGGGGAGCTGTTTTTT.

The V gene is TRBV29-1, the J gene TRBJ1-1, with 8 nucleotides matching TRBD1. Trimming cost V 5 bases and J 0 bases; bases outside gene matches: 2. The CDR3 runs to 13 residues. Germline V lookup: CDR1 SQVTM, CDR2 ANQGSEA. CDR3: CSVYRGVNTEAFF. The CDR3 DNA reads TGCAGCGTTTACAGGGGGGTGAACACTGAAGCTTTCTTT.

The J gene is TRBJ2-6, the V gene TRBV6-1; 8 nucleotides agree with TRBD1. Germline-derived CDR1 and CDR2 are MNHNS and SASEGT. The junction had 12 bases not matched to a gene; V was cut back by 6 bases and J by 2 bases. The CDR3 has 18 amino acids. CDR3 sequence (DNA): TGTGCCAGCAGACCAGGGGGCGCAATCCGAGCTGGGGCCAACGTCCTGACTTTC. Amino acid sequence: CASRPGGAIRAGANVLTF.

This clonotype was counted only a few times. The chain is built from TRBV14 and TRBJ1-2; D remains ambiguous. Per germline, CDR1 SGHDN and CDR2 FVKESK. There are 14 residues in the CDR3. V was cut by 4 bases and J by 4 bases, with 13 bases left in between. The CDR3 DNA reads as TGTGCCAGCAGCCTCGGGAGCGGACGCTATGGCTACACCTTC. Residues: CASSLGSGRYGYTF.

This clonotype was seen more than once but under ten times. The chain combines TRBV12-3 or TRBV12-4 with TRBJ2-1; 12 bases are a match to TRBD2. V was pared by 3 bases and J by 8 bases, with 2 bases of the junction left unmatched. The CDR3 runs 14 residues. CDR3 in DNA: TGTGCCAGCAGTTTGCGACTAGCGGGAGATGAGCAGTTCTTC. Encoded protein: CASSLRLAGDEQFF.

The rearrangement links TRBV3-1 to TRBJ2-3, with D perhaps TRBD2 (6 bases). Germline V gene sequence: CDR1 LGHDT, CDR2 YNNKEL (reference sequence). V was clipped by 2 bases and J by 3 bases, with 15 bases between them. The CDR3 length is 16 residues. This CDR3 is CASSQQPGGETDTQYF. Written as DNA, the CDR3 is TGTGCCAGCAGCCAACAGCCCGGCGGGGAGACAGATACGCAGTATTTT.

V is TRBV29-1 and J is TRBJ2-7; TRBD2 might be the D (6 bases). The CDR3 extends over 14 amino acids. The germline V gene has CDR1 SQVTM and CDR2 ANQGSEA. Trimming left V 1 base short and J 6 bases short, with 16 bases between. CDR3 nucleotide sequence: TGCAGCGTTGAAGGAGCGGCAAAGGGAGGCGAGCAGTACTTC. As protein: CSVEGAAKGGEQYF.

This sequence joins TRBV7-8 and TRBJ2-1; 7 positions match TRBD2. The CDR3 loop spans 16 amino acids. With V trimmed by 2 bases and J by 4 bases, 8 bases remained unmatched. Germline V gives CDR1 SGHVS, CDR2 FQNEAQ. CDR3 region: CASSLYLGGGYNEQFF. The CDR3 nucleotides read TGTGCCAGCAGCTTATACCTGGGGGGAGGGTACAATGAGCAGTTCTTC.

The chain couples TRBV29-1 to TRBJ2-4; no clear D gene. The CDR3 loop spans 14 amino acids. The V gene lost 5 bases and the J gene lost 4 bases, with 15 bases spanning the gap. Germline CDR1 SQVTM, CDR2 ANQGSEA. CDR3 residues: CSVIGLGIKNIQYF. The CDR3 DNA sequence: TGCAGCGTTATAGGGTTGGGGATAAAAAACATTCAGTACTTC.

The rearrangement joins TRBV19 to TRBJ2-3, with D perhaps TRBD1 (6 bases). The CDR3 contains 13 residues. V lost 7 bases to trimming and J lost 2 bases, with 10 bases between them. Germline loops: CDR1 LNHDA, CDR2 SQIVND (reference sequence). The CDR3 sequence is CASIGGNTDTQYF. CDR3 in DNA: TGTGCCAGTATAGGGGGAAACACAGATACGCAGTATTTT.

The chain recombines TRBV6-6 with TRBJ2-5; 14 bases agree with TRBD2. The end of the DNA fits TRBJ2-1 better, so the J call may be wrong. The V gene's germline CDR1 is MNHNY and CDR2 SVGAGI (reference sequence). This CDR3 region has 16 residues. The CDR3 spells CASSSTSGGAYNEQFF. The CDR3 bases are TGTGCCAGCAGTTCGACTAGCGGGGGGGCGTACAATGAGCAGTTCTTC.

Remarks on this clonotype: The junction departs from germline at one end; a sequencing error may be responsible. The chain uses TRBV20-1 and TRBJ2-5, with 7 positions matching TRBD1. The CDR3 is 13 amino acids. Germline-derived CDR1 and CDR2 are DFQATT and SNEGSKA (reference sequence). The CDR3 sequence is CIARPTGQETQYF. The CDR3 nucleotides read TGCATTGCTAGACCGACAGGGCAAGAGACCCAGTACTTC.

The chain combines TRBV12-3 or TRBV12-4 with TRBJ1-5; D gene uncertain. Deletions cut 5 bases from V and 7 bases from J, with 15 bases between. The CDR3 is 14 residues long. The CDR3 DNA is TGTGCCAGCAGTCCAGACCCCCGCGGGCAGCCCCAGCATTTT. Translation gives CASSPDPRGQPQHF.

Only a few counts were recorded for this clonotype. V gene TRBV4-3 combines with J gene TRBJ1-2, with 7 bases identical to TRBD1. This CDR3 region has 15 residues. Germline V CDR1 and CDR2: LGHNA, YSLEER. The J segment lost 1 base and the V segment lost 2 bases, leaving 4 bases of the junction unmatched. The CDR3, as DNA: TGCGCCAGCAGCCAAATAGGACAGGTTAACTATGGCTACACCTTC. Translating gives CASSQIGQVNYGYTF.

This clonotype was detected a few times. CDR3 in amino acids: CSARDMGDTGELFF. CDR3 in DNA: TGCAGTGCTAGAGATATGGGGGACACCGGGGAGCTGTTTTTT. This chain uses TRBV20-1 with TRBJ2-2; perhaps D is TRBD1 or TRBD2 (5 bases each). CDR3 length: 14 residues. CDR1 and CDR2 from the germline V gene are DFQATT and SNEGSKA (reference sequence). V gave up 0 bases and J gave up 3 bases, with 8 bases separating them.

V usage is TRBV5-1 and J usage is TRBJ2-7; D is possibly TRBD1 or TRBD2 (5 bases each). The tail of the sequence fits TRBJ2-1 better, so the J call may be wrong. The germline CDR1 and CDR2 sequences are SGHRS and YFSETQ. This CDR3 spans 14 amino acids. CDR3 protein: CASSRGDNPNEQFF. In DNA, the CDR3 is TGCGCCAGCAGCCGAGGGGATAACCCCAATGAGCAGTTCTTC.

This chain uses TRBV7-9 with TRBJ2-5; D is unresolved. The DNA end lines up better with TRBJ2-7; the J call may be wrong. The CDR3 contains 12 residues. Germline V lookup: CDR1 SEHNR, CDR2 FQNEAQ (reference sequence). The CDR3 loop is CASSLMTYEQYF. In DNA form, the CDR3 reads TGTGCCAGCAGCTTAATGACCTACGAGCAGTACTTC.

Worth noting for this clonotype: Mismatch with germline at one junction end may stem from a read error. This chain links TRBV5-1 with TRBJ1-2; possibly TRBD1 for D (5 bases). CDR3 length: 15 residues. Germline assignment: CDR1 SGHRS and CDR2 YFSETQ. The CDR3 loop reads CASSSLDIKGYGCTF. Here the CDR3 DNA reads TGCGCCAGCAGCTCCTTGGACATTAAGGGCTATGGCTGCACCTTC.

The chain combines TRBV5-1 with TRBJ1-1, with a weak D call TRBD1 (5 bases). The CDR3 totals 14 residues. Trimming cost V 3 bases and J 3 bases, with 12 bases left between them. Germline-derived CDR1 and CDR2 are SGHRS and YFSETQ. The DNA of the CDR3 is TGCGCCAGCAGCTCAGTCGGAGGGGACACTGAAGCTTTCTTT. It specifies CASSSVGGDTEAFF.

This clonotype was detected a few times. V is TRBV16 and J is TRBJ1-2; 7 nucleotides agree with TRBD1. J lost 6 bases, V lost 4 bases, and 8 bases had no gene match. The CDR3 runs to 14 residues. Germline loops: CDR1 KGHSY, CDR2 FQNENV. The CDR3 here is CASSRNQGGDGYTF. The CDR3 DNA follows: TGTGCCAGCAGCCGAAACCAGGGGGGAGATGGCTACACCTTC.

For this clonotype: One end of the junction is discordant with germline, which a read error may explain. The DNA of the CDR3 is TGTGCCAGCAGCTTACTCAGCACAGGTACGCAGTATTTT. Translation: CASSLLSTGTQYF. The rearrangement uses TRBV7-9 and TRBJ2-3, with a possible D match to TRBD1 (5 bases). The CDR3 has 13 amino acids. Germline V gene sequence: CDR1 SEHNR, CDR2 FQNEAQ (reference sequence).

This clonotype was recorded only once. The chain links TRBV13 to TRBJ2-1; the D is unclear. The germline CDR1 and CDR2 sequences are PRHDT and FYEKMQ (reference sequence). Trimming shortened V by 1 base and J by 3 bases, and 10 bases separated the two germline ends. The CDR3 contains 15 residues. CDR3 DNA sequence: TGTGCCAGCAGCTTAGATGTATTCAGCTACAATGAGCAGTTCTTC. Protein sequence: CASSLDVFSYNEQFF.

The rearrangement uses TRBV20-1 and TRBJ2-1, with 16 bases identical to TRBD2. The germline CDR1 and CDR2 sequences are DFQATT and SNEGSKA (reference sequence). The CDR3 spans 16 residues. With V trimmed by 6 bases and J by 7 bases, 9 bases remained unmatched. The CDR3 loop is CSAGTSGRAGGNEQFF. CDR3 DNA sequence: TGCAGTGCGGGGACTAGCGGGAGGGCCGGGGGAAATGAGCAGTTCTTC.

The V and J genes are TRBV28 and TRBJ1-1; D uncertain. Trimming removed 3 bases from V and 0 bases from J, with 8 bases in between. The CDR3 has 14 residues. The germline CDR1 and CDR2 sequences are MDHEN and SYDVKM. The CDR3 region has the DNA TGTGCCAGCAGTTTGAGTCAAGTGAACACTGAAGCTTTCTTT. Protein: CASSLSQVNTEAFF.

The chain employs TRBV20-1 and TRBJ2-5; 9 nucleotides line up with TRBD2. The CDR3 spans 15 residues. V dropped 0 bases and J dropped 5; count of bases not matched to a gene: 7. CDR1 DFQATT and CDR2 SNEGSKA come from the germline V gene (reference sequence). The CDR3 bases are TGCAGTGCTAGAGATCCCCGACTAGCGGAGGAGACCCAGTACTTC. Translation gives CSARDPRLAEETQYF.